One sample yielded the 32 T cell receptor beta chains listed below, sequenced in a study of shared clonotypes between healthy human individuals (TCRdb year 2020). The library was generated by the immunoSEQ multiplex PCR assay. In TCRdb, the immuneACCESS table is reduced to in-frame sequences with V and J assigned. These tables do not hold every clone; where another copy was compared, an unresolved V gene accounts for under half, and the others remain unexplained. The sample table holds about 1.5 million clones, of which roughly 97% were seen once. More than 0.9% of the sample rests with the top ten. The sequenced sample was naive CD4+ T cells sorted from blood. The cell subset or site tag for this specimen amounts to: CD45RA+ positively selected. The receptor set was obtained from a young man in good health.

The chain has TRBV5-1 and TRBJ2-1; 14 positions match TRBD2. With 3 bases clipped from V and 2 bases from J, the junction kept 4 bases outside the gene matches. The CDR3 has 17 amino acids. Germline V gene sequence: CDR1 SGHRS, CDR2 YFSETQ. Here the CDR3 reads CASSWGLAGVTYNEQFF. In DNA form, the CDR3 reads TGCGCCAGCAGCTGGGGACTAGCGGGAGTAACCTACAATGAGCAGTTCTTC.

This chain links TRBV9 with TRBJ2-7; either TRBD1 or TRBD2 may supply D (5 bases each). The CDR3 consists of 13 residues. Trimming removed 4 bases from V and 3 bases from J, with 11 bases in between. Germline V CDR1 and CDR2: SGDLS, YYNGEE. Here the CDR3 reads CASSPWDDYEQYF. The CDR3 DNA is TGTGCCAGCAGCCCCTGGGACGACTACGAGCAGTACTTC.

The chain joins TRBV15 to TRBJ2-7; 7 bases are a match to TRBD1. The germline CDR1 and CDR2 sequences are LNHNV and YYDKDF (reference sequence). The CDR3 contains 14 residues. Germline trimming cut 3 bases from V and 2 bases from J; bases unmatched to any gene: 4. In DNA, the CDR3 is TGTGCCACCAGCAGTAACCAGGGGGCCTACGAGCAGTACTTC. Translated, it gives CATSSNQGAYEQYF.

CDR3 residues: CASSSHGLGTNIQYF. Here the CDR3 DNA reads TGCGCCAGCAGCTCCCACGGCCTGGGGACGAACATTCAGTACTTC. V usage is TRBV5-1 and J usage is TRBJ2-4; the D call may be TRBD1 or TRBD2 (5 bases each). Trimming pared 3 bases from V and 7 bases from J, leaving 17 bases between. The germline V gene encodes CDR1 SGHRS and CDR2 YFSETQ. CDR3 size: 15 residues.

CDR3 sequence (DNA): TGTGCCAGCAGCAGACTAGCGGGAGTTCAGTACAATGAGCAGTTCTTC. Its protein is CASSRLAGVQYNEQFF. The chain recombines TRBV2 with TRBJ2-1, with 12 bases that match TRBD2. Germline-derived CDR1 and CDR2 are SNHLY and FYNNEI. This CDR3 region has 16 residues. The ends lost 6 bases at V and 4 bases at J; junction bases unmatched: 7.

The V gene is TRBV6-5, the J gene TRBJ1-3; D might be TRBD1 (6 bases). Germline CDR1 and CDR2: MNHEY and SVGAGI. The CDR3 spans 13 residues. Trimming took off 6 bases at V and 3 bases at J, with 9 bases between the two ends. The CDR3 bases are TGTGCCAGCAGACAGGGCCGTGGAAACACCATATATTTT. This translates into CASRQGRGNTIYF.

The chain employs TRBV29-1 and TRBJ2-5; 9 nucleotides agree with TRBD1. The CDR3 extends over 13 amino acids. Germline values: CDR1 SQVTM, CDR2 ANQGSEA. Trimming removed 7 bases from V and 4 bases from J; junction bases left unmatched: 7. The CDR3 loop reads CSGRDRVGETQYF. For the CDR3, the DNA is TGCAGCGGCCGGGACAGGGTAGGAGAGACCCAGTACTTC.

This chain uses TRBV6-5 with TRBJ2-2, with D hard to call. Trimming removed 0 bases from V and 1 base from J, with 6 bases in between. CDR3 length equals 15 residues. Germline-derived CDR1 and CDR2 are MNHEY and SVGAGI. CDR3 in DNA: TGTGCCAGCAGTTACTCGACGCTGAACACCGGGGAGCTGTTTTTT. Its translation is CASSYSTLNTGELFF.

The chain carries TRBV14 and TRBJ1-3; D ambiguous. Germline V gene sequence: CDR1 SGHDN, CDR2 FVKESK. This CDR3 contains 14 residues. The V gene lost 8 bases and the J gene lost 0 bases, with 11 bases spanning the gap. In DNA, the CDR3 is TGTGCCAGCTCTTTTCGCAGCTCTGGAAACACCATATATTTT. Translated: CASSFRSSGNTIYF.

The V call is TRBV27, the J call TRBJ1-3; D not certain. The germline gives CDR1 MNHEY, CDR2 SMNVEV (reference sequence). The CDR3 has 11 amino acids. V shed 4 bases and J shed 7 bases, with 5 bases lying between them. The CDR3 protein is CASSSRNTIYF. CDR3 coding DNA: TGTGCCAGCAGTTCCCGGAACACCATATATTTT.

The rearrangement joins TRBV5-1 to TRBJ1-1; 7 nucleotides align to TRBD1. Per the germline V gene, CDR1 is SGHRS and CDR2 is YFSETQ. The CDR3 covers 15 residues. V shed 4 bases, J shed 3 bases, and the junction held 9 bases outside the gene matches. CDR3 sequence: CASSTRDSTYTEAFF. The DNA for the CDR3 is TGCGCCAGCAGCACCAGGGACAGTACCTACACTGAAGCTTTCTTT.

About this clone itself: Within the sample, other DNA sequences also encode this same CDR3. V is TRBV9 and J is TRBJ2-2; D may be TRBD2 (5 bases). CDR3 length: 15 residues. The germline V and J ends were trimmed by 0 bases and 2 bases, with 8 bases remaining between them. Germline V gene data show CDR1 as SGDLS and CDR2 as YYNGEE. CDR3 DNA: TGTGCCAGCAGCGTAGGCGGGTCCAACACCGGGGAGCTGTTTTTT. Its translation: CASSVGGSNTGELFF.

This sequence joins TRBV27 and TRBJ2-7, with D tentatively TRBD1 or TRBD2 (5 bases each). CDR3 size: 16 residues. The germline V and J ends were trimmed by 4 bases and 7 bases, with 23 bases remaining between them. Germline CDR1 and CDR2: MNHEY and SMNVEV (reference sequence). The CDR3 is CASSSPWGKPNREQYF. The DNA of the CDR3 is TGTGCCAGCAGTTCACCCTGGGGGAAGCCAAACCGGGAGCAGTACTTC.

This clone was detected once. The chain couples TRBV5-4 to TRBJ2-7, with 7 positions matching TRBD2. Trimming removed 4 bases from V and 6 bases from J; junction bases left unmatched: 7. This CDR3 region has 13 residues. Germline CDR1 SGHNT, CDR2 YYREEE (reference sequence). In nucleotides, the CDR3 is TGTGCCAGCAGCCCCCTGGGGGGGGGCGAGCAGTACTTC. Residues: CASSPLGGGEQYF.

The gene calls are TRBV7-9 and TRBJ2-7, with TRBD2 matching 9 bases. V trimming: 5 bases; J trimming: 3 bases; junction bases outside the gene matches: 14. The germline CDR1 and CDR2 sequences are SEHNR and FQNEAQ (reference sequence). This CDR3 has 17 amino acids. CDR3 nucleotides: TGTGCCAGCAGCCGGACTGTAGCGGGAGATATGTTCTACGAGCAGTACTTC. Protein: CASSRTVAGDMFYEQYF. The complete variable domain, with remaining parts taken from reference TRBV7-9 and TRBJ2-7, reads DTGVSQNPRHKITKRGQNVTFRCDPISEHNRLYWYRQTLGQGPEFLTYFQNEAQLEKSRLLSDRFSAERPKGSFSTLEIQRTEQGDSAMYLCASSRTVAGDMFYEQYFGPGTRLTVT.

Comment on this clone: Different DNA sequences within this sample yield the same CDR3. The chain carries TRBV19 and TRBJ2-5, with D possibly matching TRBD1 (6 bases). The CDR3 runs to 13 residues. Trimming shortened V by 2 bases and J by 2 bases, and 6 bases separated the two germline ends. Germline V gene lookup returns CDR1 LNHDA and CDR2 SQIVND (reference sequence). The CDR3 coding sequence is TGTGCCAGTAGTATACAGGGGCAAGAGACCCAGTACTTC. Translating gives CASSIQGQETQYF.

To note about this clone: Other nucleotide sequences in the sample specify the same CDR3. V usage is TRBV5-4 and J usage is TRBJ2-3; TRBD1 agrees at 8 bases. The germline gives CDR1 SGHNT, CDR2 YYREEE (reference sequence). The junction had 6 bases not matched to a gene; V was cut back by 3 bases and J by 3 bases. The CDR3 is 15 amino acids. The CDR3 sequence is CASSSRTGSTDTQYF. The CDR3 DNA is TGTGCCAGCAGCTCCAGGACAGGGTCGACAGATACGCAGTATTTT. Together with reference TRBV5-4 and TRBJ2-3, the CDR3 gives the full variable domain: ETGVTQSPTHLIKTRGQQVTLRCSSQSGHNTVSWYQQALGQGPQFIFQYYREEENGRGNFPPRFSGLQFPNYSSELNVNALELDDSALYLCASSSRTGSTDTQYFGPGTRLTVL.

The chain links TRBV5-4 to TRBJ2-1; D gene uncertain. The CDR3 totals 15 residues. V lost 0 bases and J lost 6, with 13 bases in between. The germline V gene encodes CDR1 SGHNT and CDR2 YYREEE (reference sequence). CDR3 nucleotides: TGTGCCAGCAGCTTGGAAAAGAATAGCCCCAATGAGCAGTTCTTC. Translated, it gives CASSLEKNSPNEQFF. The full variable domain, completed using reference TRBV5-4 and TRBJ2-1, is ETGVTQSPTHLIKTRGQQVTLRCSSQSGHNTVSWYQQALGQGPQFIFQYYREEENGRGNFPPRFSGLQFPNYSSELNVNALELDDSALYLCASSLEKNSPNEQFFGPGTRLTVL.

The chain recombines TRBV9 with TRBJ2-5, with 10 bases identical to TRBD1. The V and J ends lost 3 bases and 3 bases, in that order; junction bases with no gene match: 8. The CDR3 spans 16 residues. Germline V gene lookup returns CDR1 SGDLS and CDR2 YYNGEE. Here the CDR3 reads CASSETRQGAEETQYF. The CDR3 DNA is TGTGCCAGCAGCGAAACTCGACAGGGGGCGGAAGAGACCCAGTACTTC.

V and J are TRBV6-5 and TRBJ2-5; no firm D call. The germline gives CDR1 MNHEY, CDR2 SVGAGI. The CDR3 spans 12 residues. The V end lost 8 bases, the J end lost 6 bases, and 13 bases lay between the germline ends. The CDR3 spells CASGFGEKTQYF. CDR3 DNA: TGTGCCAGCGGGTTTGGAGAAAAGACCCAGTACTTC.

This clone was seen only once. The chain recombines TRBV4-3 with TRBJ2-3, with D maybe TRBD2 (6 bases). V lost 1 base and J lost 6, with 14 bases in between. The V gene's germline CDR1 is LGHNA and CDR2 YSLEER. This CDR3 is built from 15 residues. CDR3 DNA sequence: TGCGCCAGCAGCCAAGTGTTAGCGGCGGGGGATACGCAGTATTTT. Translating gives CASSQVLAAGDTQYF.

This rearrangement joins TRBV28 to TRBJ2-7; 10 positions match TRBD2. The ends lost 6 bases at V and 0 bases at J; junction bases unmatched: 5. Germline V gives CDR1 MDHEN, CDR2 SYDVKM. This CDR3 spans 15 amino acids. The CDR3 reads CASSPSGRASYEQYF. The CDR3 nucleotides are TGTGCCAGCAGCCCCAGCGGGAGGGCCTCCTACGAGCAGTACTTC.

The chain couples TRBV2 to TRBJ1-1; D gene uncertain. The ends were cut back, 6 bases at V and 1 base at J, with 12 bases in the middle. This CDR3 region has 14 residues. The germline V gene encodes CDR1 SNHLY and CDR2 FYNNEI. CDR3 protein: CASSDPVGNTEAFF. The CDR3 DNA reads as TGTGCCAGCAGCGACCCGGTGGGGAACACTGAAGCTTTCTTT.

CDR3 residues: CATQTWGEKLFF. The CDR3 DNA reads as TGTGCCACCCAGACTTGGGGGGAAAAACTGTTTTTT. The chain links TRBV28 to TRBJ1-4, with a tentative D call TRBD1 (5 bases). The V gene lost 10 bases and the J gene lost 8 bases, with 14 bases spanning the gap. CDR3 size: 12 residues. Germline V lookup: CDR1 MDHEN, CDR2 SYDVKM.

The rearrangement uses TRBV9 and TRBJ2-1; TRBD1 is a possible D gene (6 bases). The CDR3 has 16 amino acids. Looked up from germline, CDR1 is SGDLS and CDR2 is YYNGEE. Trimming took off 3 bases at V and 5 bases at J, with 18 bases between the two ends. The CDR3 nucleotides are TGTGCCAGCAGCGCCTCCCTCTTGGGGGCCCACAATGAGCAGTTCTTC. Translation gives CASSASLLGAHNEQFF.

The CDR3 region has the DNA TGTGCCAGCAGCTTAGGGACGGTAGGCTGGGAGCAGTACTTC. Translating it yields CASSLGTVGWEQYF. This rearrangement joins TRBV11-2 to TRBJ2-7; D is undetermined. CDR3 length: 14 residues. V lost 1 base to trimming and J lost 7 bases, with 14 bases between them. CDR1 and CDR2 (germline): SGHAT, FQNNGV.

The table lists this clone with a few counts. J is TRBJ2-3 and V is TRBV18; D gene unclear. CDR3 length equals 11 residues. Trimming left V 5 bases short and J 5 bases short, with 5 bases between. Germline V gene lookup returns CDR1 KGHSH and CDR2 LQKENI. The CDR3 region is CASSARDTQYF. The CDR3 DNA sequence: TGTGCCAGCTCAGCGCGAGATACGCAGTATTTT.

The genes are TRBV7-9 and TRBJ2-1; D is unclear. There are 13 residues in the CDR3. CDR1 is SEHNR and CDR2 is FQNEAQ in the germline V gene (reference sequence). Trimming pared 5 bases from V and 10 bases from J, leaving 15 bases between. CDR3 sequence reads: CASSPLDRLEQFF. The DNA for the CDR3 is TGTGCCAGCAGCCCCCTGGACCGTTTAGAGCAGTTCTTC.

This clone has only a few counts. The chain carries TRBV28 and TRBJ2-2; 7 bases match TRBD2. After removal of 7 bases from V and 0 bases from J, the junction contained 2 bases not matched to a gene. The CDR3 loop spans 14 amino acids. The germline CDR1 and CDR2 sequences are MDHEN and SYDVKM. As DNA, the CDR3 is TGTGCCAGCAAGCGGGGAACGAACACCGGGGAGCTGTTTTTT. Translating gives CASKRGTNTGELFF.

As for this clone: The sample carries other DNA sequences with the same CDR3. V and J are TRBV11-3 and TRBJ2-5; D is uncertain. V was trimmed by 1 base and J by 1 base, leaving 4 bases between them. Germline V gene lookup returns CDR1 SGHNT and CDR2 YENEEA. The CDR3 runs to 13 residues. The CDR3 sequence: CASSLGVQETQYF. CDR3 coding DNA: TGTGCCAGCAGCTTAGGGGTCCAAGAGACCCAGTACTTC.

This clone was counted a single time. The sample has other DNA sequences that encode this CDR3 too. The chain uses TRBV7-9 and TRBJ1-4; D gene ambiguous. The CDR3 spans 14 residues. The germline V gene encodes CDR1 SEHNR and CDR2 FQNEAQ (reference sequence). The V end was cut by 3 bases, the J end by 4 bases, with 9 bases between. The CDR3 loop is CASSFGQYNEKLFF. The CDR3 nucleotides are TGTGCCAGCAGCTTTGGCCAGTATAATGAAAAACTGTTTTTT.

In its sample, this clone was seen a few times. The identical CDR3 is also encoded by other nucleotide sequences in the sample. The J gene is TRBJ1-1, the V gene TRBV5-1, with D unclear. The V gene lost 0 bases and the J gene lost 1 base, with 4 bases spanning the gap. CDR1 is SGHRS and CDR2 is YFSETQ in the germline V gene. CDR3 length equals 13 residues. CDR3 nucleotides: TGCGCCAGCAGCTTGGGCAGGAACACTGAAGCTTTCTTT. It encodes CASSLGRNTEAFF.